The sequence of this T cell receptor (beta chain) was determined in a study of T-cell memory formation after mild COVID-19 (TCRdb year 2021). Concerning the study at large: TCR sequence clusters from the two donors were found to be largely donor specific. Longitudinal TCRalpha and TCRbeta repertoire sequencing tracked T-cell clones expanding and contracting after mild COVID-19 in a couple of donors. Two young, previously healthy adult volunteers made up the cohort, one male and one female. The investigation overall reported the following: SARS-CoV-2 specificity of the second-wave clones peaking on day 37 was not confirmed. Only a couple of mild cases were covered in the study, and larger cohorts including severe cases with pre-infection samples were considered necessary. Some responding clones were detected in pre-infection memory, suggesting pre-existing cross-reactive memory T cells joined the SARS-CoV-2 response. Contracting CD4+ clones were found mainly in CM and EM memory subsets, while CD8+ clones were enriched in EMRA. Balanced CD4/CD8 phenotypes were observed for clones contracting from day 15 to 85, whereas a bias towards CD4+ was observed for a second wave of clones expanding from day 15 to 37.

Ficoll-Paque density gradient centrifugation was used to isolate PBMCs. Regarding this clonotype: Its recognized antigen is unknown. It has no much larger one-base neighbor in the sample; base qualities were not kept.

Sequencing used an Illumina NovaSeq 6000. cDNA libraries for TCRalpha and TCRbeta were prepared by 5'RACE using constant-segment primers, with sample barcodes and unique molecular identifiers added. RNA was extracted from every sample with Trizol reagent. Amplification of the libraries took two PCR steps, and the second step added a second sample barcode plus Illumina TruSeq adapters. Sequencing of libraries was performed on an Illumina NovaSeq with 2 x 150 bp paired-end reads. The study's processing was this. Reads were demultiplexed and collapsed into UMI-guided consensus sequences with migec v1.2.7. Using mixcr v2.1.11, UMI consensuses were aligned to TRA and TRB V and J templates and then assembled into clonotypes. Expanded or contracted clonotypes were those called significant by both edgeR and NoisET, with noise models trained on biological replicates. For edgeR calls, the cutoffs were a false discovery rate-adjusted p below 0.01 and a log2 fold-change threshold of 1. As an exploratory analysis of dynamics, max-normalized trajectories of the 1000 most abundant clonotypes were examined with PCA combined with hierarchical clustering. The CD4 or CD8 phenotype of responding clones was assigned using the separately sequenced CD4+ and CD8+ repertoires. In TCRdb, the public reads were trimmed at Q25 with fastp and aligned with MiXCR, with productive beta chains retained. Rows with a matching CDR3 protein are joined into one entry that keeps the most common DNA and genes. TCRdb assigned the V and J calls; the authors' analysis was not used. Across this sample there are 450,000 or so distinct CDR3 sequences, with approximately 23% seen only once. In total, the top ten clones hold around 12% of the sample.

V is cut by 2 bases and J by 1 base, and the space between the germline ends is 8 bases. From its cysteine to its phenylalanine, the CDR3 spans 14 amino acids. Kept here is only the CDR3 DNA, which spans 42 bases and is read in frame from base 1. Via the germline V gene (reference sequence), CDR1 is SEHNR and CDR2 FQNEAQ. This sequence originates from an adult woman who had mild COVID-19 (a few samples of this study predate the infection). The sample titles of this study are shuffled in the database, so cell type and time point are left out; the donor was told from shared clones. Sequencing used PBMCs or a T cell subset sorted from them (not recorded which). The chain is encoded by TRBV7-9 joined to TRBJ1-1; no D segment can be confidently identified. The encoded CDR3 is CASSLISGNTEAFF. The base sequence is TGTGCCAGCAGCTTAATTTCGGGGAACACTGAAGCTTTCTTT.